A selection of T cell receptor beta chains follows, all from one sample in a study of T cells in Graves' hyperthyroidism and ophthalmopathy. Each CDR3 protein is one row after TCRdb ran MiXCR on the multiplex PCR reads. This sample carries roughly 500,000 distinct CDR3 sequences, just over 45% of them seen once, and the ten largest clones take roughly 19%. The sample consisted of peripheral blood or thyroid tissue (not recorded which). Receptors originate from an adult woman with Graves' disease, either hyperthyroidism or ophthalmopathy (not recorded which). Both conserved end residues are part of each CDR3. Fields, in order: J gene, V gene, clone size, D gene, CDR3 protein, CDR3 DNA. A D gene is named only where the DNA matches it firmly. Only some rows state a clone size, as once, few, many or a class for expanded clones.

>TRBJ1-1|TRBV7-9|many|.
CASSLQGRDTEAFF
TGTGCCAGCAGCTTACAGGGGAGGGACACTGAAGCTTTCTTT
>TRBJ2-7|TRBV7-9|.|TRBD2
CASSPSGGSEQYF
TGTGCCAGCAGCCCTTCGGGAGGAAGCGAGCAGTACTTC
>TRBJ2-7|TRBV5-8|.|TRBD1
CASSLAGTAYEQYF
TGTGCCAGCAGCTTGGCAGGGACAGCCTACGAGCAGTACTTC
>TRBJ1-3|TRBV4-2|many|TRBD1
CASSRTTGSLGNTIYF
TGTGCCAGCAGCCGAACGACAGGGAGTCTTGGAAACACCATATATTTT
>TRBJ1-2|TRBV5-8|.|.
CASSLAGVEGYTF
TGTGCCAGCAGCTTGGCAGGGGTAGAGGGCTACACCTTC
>TRBJ2-2|TRBV2|many|TRBD2
CASRGVLAGSTGELFF
TGTGCCAGCAGGGGGGTGCTAGCGGGATCCACCGGGGAGCTGTTTTTT
>TRBJ2-6|TRBV7-9|.|.
CASSLGDVIGANVLTF
TGTGCCAGCAGCTTAGGAGACGTTATTGGGGCCAACGTCCTGACTTTC
>TRBJ2-5|TRBV10-3|.|.
CAISDRDKTQYF
TGTGCCATCAGTGACCGGGACAAGACCCAGTACTTC
>TRBJ2-4|TRBV19|.|.
CASSIRGTYIQYF
TGTGCCAGTAGTATAAGGGGCACGTACATTCAGTACTTC
>TRBJ2-1|TRBV20-1|few|.
CSARLGGWNEQFF
TGCAGTGCTAGGTTGGGCGGATGGAATGAGCAGTTCTTC
>TRBJ1-1|TRBV20-1|many|TRBD1
CSARKVGQGRDTEAFF
TGCAGTGCTAGAAAGGTCGGACAGGGCCGTGACACTGAAGCTTTCTTT
>TRBJ2-4|TRBV29-1|.|TRBD2
CSAGPSGRQYF
TGCAGCGCTGGACCTAGCGGGAGACAGTACTTC
>TRBJ1-2|TRBV7-9|.|TRBD1
CASSGGTGRTDGYTF
TGTGCCAGCAGCGGGGGGACAGGGCGGACCGATGGCTACACCTTC
>TRBJ2-5|TRBV9|.|.
CASSVSGRPSGAQYF
TGTGCCAGCAGCGTTTCAGGGAGGCCCTCGGGGGCCCAGTACTTC
>TRBJ1-1|TRBV9|.|.
CASSAGHPNTEAFF
TGTGCCAGCAGTGCTGGACACCCCAACACTGAAGCTTTCTTT
>TRBJ1-6|TRBV19|.|TRBD1
CASMTGDRIHSPLHF
TGTGCCAGTATGACAGGGGACAGAATACATTCACCCCTCCACTTT
>TRBJ1-5|TRBV20-1|many|TRBD1
CSAREGGGQPQHF
TGCAGTGCTAGAGAAGGGGGCGGTCAGCCCCAGCATTTT
>TRBJ2-5|TRBV10-3|many|TRBD2
CAISESGLAGETQYF
TGTGCCATCAGTGAGTCGGGACTAGCGGGAGAGACCCAGTACTTC
>TRBJ2-6|TRBV9|many|.
CASSVEGRPASGANVLTF
TGTGCCAGCAGCGTAGAGGGGCGTCCGGCCTCTGGGGCCAACGTCCTGACTTTC
>TRBJ1-1|TRBV5-1|few|.
CASSLDRAPTEAFF
TGCGCCAGCAGCTTGGACAGGGCCCCCACTGAAGCTTTCTTT
>TRBJ2-7|TRBV10-3|many|TRBD2
CAISERLAGIAEQYF
TGTGCCATCAGTGAACGACTAGCAGGTATAGCGGAGCAGTACTTC
>TRBJ2-5|TRBV12-3/TRBV12-4|once|TRBD1
CASSVDRGPETQYF
TGTGCCAGCAGTGTAGACAGGGGACCGGAGACCCAGTACTTC
>TRBJ2-7|TRBV28|many|.
CASSYAYEQYF
TGTGCCAGCAGTTACGCCTACGAGCAGTACTTC
>TRBJ1-2|TRBV10-3|.|TRBD1
CAISVGDRASGYTF
TGTGCCATCAGTGTAGGGGACAGGGCTAGTGGCTACACCTTC
>TRBJ1-3|TRBV7-2|many|TRBD1
CASSLQGADGNTIYF
TGTGCCAGCAGCCTTCAGGGGGCCGATGGAAACACCATATATTTT
>TRBJ1-3|TRBV20-1|many|.
CSASERRSGNTIYF
TGCAGTGCTAGTGAACGGCGCTCTGGAAACACCATATATTTT
>TRBJ2-2|TRBV7-3|many|.
CASSSPLRAGELFF
TGTGCCAGCAGCTCTCCCCTCCGTGCCGGGGAGCTGTTTTTT
>TRBJ2-6|TRBV29-1|.|.
CSVAHGSSGANVLTF
TGCAGCGTCGCCCATGGGTCCTCTGGGGCCAACGTCCTGACTTTC
>TRBJ2-7|TRBV15|.|TRBD1
CATSRDRVTEQYF
TGTGCCACCAGCAGGGACAGGGTGACCGAGCAGTACTTC
>TRBJ2-5|TRBV7-2|.|.
CASTTPPTLQETQYF
TGTGCCAGCACCACACCCCCGACGCTCCAAGAGACCCAGTACTTC
>TRBJ2-7|TRBV7-2|many|TRBD2
CASSLVWAGDRYEQYF
TGTGCCAGCAGCTTAGTATGGGCGGGAGATCGGTACGAGCAGTACTTC
>TRBJ2-5|TRBV7-2|few|.
CASRHSAGRETQYF
TGTGCCAGTCGACACTCGGCCGGAAGAGAGACCCAGTACTTC
>TRBJ2-7|TRBV15|.|.
CASNSGMNYEQYF
TGTGCCAGCAATTCGGGGATGAATTACGAGCAGTACTTC
>TRBJ1-5|TRBV2|many|.
CASSRMQGPFESNQPQHF
TGTGCCAGCTCCAGGATGCAGGGGCCCTTCGAAAGCAATCAGCCCCAGCATTTT
>TRBJ1-1|TRBV5-1|.|.
CASSFGDSGVGEAFF
TGCGCCAGCAGCTTCGGTGATTCAGGGGTGGGTGAAGCTTTCTTT
>TRBJ1-5|TRBV20-1|few|.
CSASKREGLGQTQHF
TGCAGTGCTAGCAAGCGGGAGGGCCTTGGGCAGACCCAGCATTTT
>TRBJ1-3|TRBV11-2|many|TRBD1
CASSPITGDRSGNTIYF
TGTGCCAGCAGTCCAATCACAGGGGACCGGTCTGGAAACACCATATATTTT
>TRBJ2-7|TRBV28|few|TRBD2
CASSFGLAGGYEYF
TGTGCCAGCAGTTTTGGACTAGCGGGAGGTTACGAGTACTTC
>TRBJ2-7|TRBV15|.|.
CATSRDRVAWEQYF
TGTGCCACCAGCAGAGATAGGGTTGCGTGGGAGCAGTACTTC
>TRBJ1-6|TRBV2|.|.
CASSERTDGNSPLHF
TGTGCCAGCAGTGAACGGACCGACGGAAATTCACCCCTCCACTTT
>TRBJ2-6|TRBV11-2|many|.
CASSHQSSGANVLTF
TGTGCCAGCAGCCACCAGTCCTCTGGGGCCAACGTCCTGACTTTC
>TRBJ2-7|TRBV4-1|many|TRBD2
CASSQSSSGRYYEQYF
TGCGCCAGCAGCCAGTCCTCTAGCGGGAGATACTACGAGCAGTACTTC
>TRBJ1-4|TRBV5-1|many|.
CASSLEAGFEKLFF
TGCGCCAGCAGCTTGGAGGCAGGGTTTGAAAAACTGTTTTTT
>TRBJ1-3|TRBV10-3|.|.
CAIRTAGNAIYF
TGTGCCATCAGAACGGCTGGAAACGCTATATATTTT
>TRBJ1-1|TRBV19|few|.
CASSQRSGDTEAFF
TGTGCCAGTAGCCAACGGTCAGGGGACACTGAAGCTTTCTTT
>TRBJ2-5|TRBV5-1|.|TRBD1
CASSQGGTGGQETQYF
TGCGCCAGCAGCCAGGGCGGGACAGGGGGCCAAGAGACCCAGTACTTC
>TRBJ1-6|TRBV5-1|many|.
CASSPWTGGGPLHF
TGCGCCAGCAGCCCCTGGACCGGAGGAGGACCCCTCCACTTT
>TRBJ2-7|TRBV10-3|many|.
CAISDTTSSYEQYF
TGTGCCATCAGTGATACGACGAGCTCCTACGAGCAGTACTTC
>TRBJ1-6|TRBV7-9|.|TRBD1
CASRLQGATNSPLHF
TGTGCCAGCAGGCTACAGGGGGCGACGAATTCACCCCTCCACTTT
>TRBJ1-1|TRBV15|many|.
CATSRDIAGKAFF
TGTGCCACCAGCAGAGATATAGCAGGGAAAGCTTTCTTT